Listed below are T cell receptor beta chains from one sample, sequenced in a study of beta chain features in type 1 diabetes. Clones were read by immunoSEQ multiplex PCR, and TCRdb kept only the in-frame ones, dropping some. The sample consists of hundreds of thousands of clones, 11% to 15% of them appearing once. The sequenced sample consisted of naive CD4+ T cells from blood. The receptors originated from a man in his late teens or twenties with type 1 diabetes. CDR3s include the opening cysteine and the closing phenylalanine or tryptophan. D genes are given only for firm matches. Only part of the rows carry a size: once, few, many, or a class if the clone is expanded.

DNA | CDR3 | J | D | V | size
TGTGCCAGCACCTTGGGTAGGCTCGAGACCCAGTACTTC | CASTLGRLETQYF | TRBJ2-5 | NA | TRBV28 | NA
TGTGCCAGCAGCCTGGACCCTAGGACCCAGTACTTC | CASSLDPRTQYF | TRBJ2-5 | NA | TRBV5-4 | NA
TGCGCCAGCAGCTTGGGGGGAGTTAACACTGAAGCTTTCTTT | CASSLGGVNTEAFF | TRBJ1-1 | NA | TRBV5-1 | NA
TGTGCCTGGAGTGGACAGGGAAACACTGAAGCTTTCTTT | CAWSGQGNTEAFF | TRBJ1-1 | TRBD1 | TRBV30 | NA
TGCGCCAGCAGCCACACTGCAGCGATCCTATATGGCTACACCTTC | CASSHTAAILYGYTF | TRBJ1-2 | NA | TRBV4-3 | NA
TGTGCCAGCGGTCCAGGGATCCTGAACACTGAAGCTTTCTTT | CASGPGILNTEAFF | TRBJ1-1 | NA | TRBV5-4 | NA
TGCAGTGCTAGAGATCGATCACCCCTCCACTTT | CSARDRSPLHF | TRBJ1-6 | NA | TRBV20-1 | few
TGCGCCAGCAGCTCCACTACGGACAGGCTAAGCACAGATACGCAGTATTTT | CASSSTTDRLSTDTQYF | TRBJ2-3 | TRBD1 | TRBV5-1 | few
TGCAGCGTTCAATGGGGACCTTCCTACGAGCAGTACTTC | CSVQWGPSYEQYF | TRBJ2-7 | NA | TRBV29-1 | NA
TGCGCCAGCTCGGGACAGAGCCTTTCGTACCAAGAGACCCAGTACTTC | CASSGQSLSYQETQYF | TRBJ2-5 | TRBD1 | TRBV10-2 | few
TGTGCCAGCAGTTATCAGGTAGCGGGGAGCTCCTACGAGCAGTACTTC | CASSYQVAGSSYEQYF | TRBJ2-7 | TRBD2 | TRBV6-6 | few